The 22 T cell receptor beta chains below were found in one sample sequenced in a study of CD8 T cells in Susac syndrome. It was with random hexamers that roughly 0.5 to 1 ug RNA was reverse transcribed. TCRdb independently ran MiXCR on the immunoSEQ multiplex PCR reads; one entry per CDR3 protein. The data show about 140,000 distinct CDR3 sequences, with roughly 94% seen just once and approximately 0.18% held by the top ten. Material: CD8+ T cells from PBMCs. These receptors all stem from a human donor with Susac syndrome.

The chain joins TRBV6-4 to TRBJ2-7; D unresolved. The CDR3 is made up of 13 amino acids. Between the trimmed V and J ends, which lost 3 bases and 4 bases, there was a span of 10 bases. Germline V gives CDR1 MRHNA, CDR2 SNTAGT. In DNA, the CDR3 is TGTGCCAGCAGTGAAGACCAAGATTACGAGCAGTACTTC. The encoded protein is CASSEDQDYEQYF.

The chain links TRBV9 to TRBJ1-1; D ambiguous. The CDR3 extends over 16 amino acids. CDR1 is SGDLS and CDR2 is YYNGEE in the germline V gene. Trimming pared 0 bases from V and 3 bases from J, leaving 15 bases between. The CDR3 sequence is CASSVDSGGWYTEAFF. CDR3 bases: TGTGCCAGCAGCGTAGACTCCGGCGGATGGTACACTGAAGCTTTCTTT.

The rearrangement joins TRBV5-1 to TRBJ2-7; 10 bases fit TRBD2. Germline CDR1 is SGHRS and CDR2 is YFSETQ. With 4 bases clipped from V and 3 bases from J, the junction kept 10 bases outside the gene matches. This CDR3 has 16 residues. CDR3 loop: CASSDAVLAGDYEQYF. The CDR3 DNA sequence: TGCGCCAGCAGCGACGCGGTGCTAGCGGGAGACTACGAGCAGTACTTC.

V and J are TRBV4-1 and TRBJ2-2; D unresolved. Germline V gene lookup returns CDR1 MGHRA and CDR2 YSYEKL. This CDR3 spans 13 amino acids. V was clipped by 1 base and J by 7 bases, with 7 bases between them. The CDR3 spells CASSQVEYGELFF. The DNA of the CDR3 is TGCGCCAGCAGCCAAGTTGAGTACGGGGAGCTGTTTTTT.

The sample holds one count of this clonotype. J is TRBJ2-1 and V is TRBV9, with no clear D. The CDR3 loop spans 16 amino acids. From germline, CDR1 is SGDLS and CDR2 YYNGEE. Deletions cut 4 bases from V and 0 bases from J, with 14 bases between. The CDR3 is CASSPSDLSSYNEQFF. The CDR3 region has the DNA TGTGCCAGCAGCCCTTCTGACTTAAGCTCCTACAATGAGCAGTTCTTC.

The J gene is TRBJ2-5, the V gene TRBV3-1; the D is unclear. V was cut by 0 bases and J by 3 bases, with 5 bases left in between. CDR1 and CDR2 from the germline V gene are LGHDT and YNNKEL (reference sequence). The CDR3 length is 13 residues. CDR3 coding DNA: TGTGCCAGCAGCCAAGACCGGGAAGAGACCCAGTACTTC. Translating gives CASSQDREETQYF.

The V and J genes are TRBV20-1 and TRBJ1-1; a possible D gene is TRBD1 (6 bases). Germline V gives CDR1 DFQATT, CDR2 SNEGSKA (reference sequence). The CDR3 length is 15 residues. With 4 bases removed from V and 1 base from J, the gap between germline ends came to 16 bases. In DNA form, the CDR3 reads TGCAGTGCTACCATCGTGGGGGCACCGAACACTGAAGCTTTCTTT. It yields the protein CSATIVGAPNTEAFF.

The V call is TRBV13, the J call TRBJ2-1, with D maybe TRBD1 (5 bases). Germline V gives CDR1 PRHDT, CDR2 FYEKMQ (reference sequence). CDR3 length: 13 amino acids. The germline V and J ends were trimmed by 3 bases and 3 bases, with 6 bases remaining between them. The DNA of the CDR3 is TGTGCCAGCAGCTTTGACAGCTACAATGAGCAGTTCTTC. Amino acids: CASSFDSYNEQFF.

V and J are TRBV2 and TRBJ1-5; no firm D call. In germline, CDR1 is SNHLY, CDR2 FYNNEI. CDR3 size: 14 residues. V dropped 10 bases and J dropped 1 base, with 14 bases sitting between them. The CDR3 bases are TGTGCCACCAGATCCCCGGACAGCAATCAGCCCCAGCATTTT. It is translated as CATRSPDSNQPQHF.

CDR3 sequence reads: CSARESFGTRPHTQYF. The CDR3 DNA reads as TGCAGTGCTAGAGAATCTTTCGGGACTAGGCCACATACGCAGTATTTT. The genes are TRBV20-1 and TRBJ2-3; the match to TRBD2 covers 8 bases. This CDR3 region has 16 residues. V was clipped by 0 bases and J by 7 bases; unmatched bases: 12. Germline V lookup: CDR1 DFQATT, CDR2 SNEGSKA (reference sequence).

The chain uses TRBV20-1 and TRBJ2-3, with D tentatively TRBD2 (5 bases). V lost 5 bases to trimming and J lost 2 bases, with 11 bases between them. Germline V gene data show CDR1 as DFQATT and CDR2 as SNEGSKA (reference sequence). The CDR3 runs to 13 residues. Written as DNA, the CDR3 is TGCAGTGCTCCCCTTGACTACACAGATACGCAGTATTTT. Its translation: CSAPLDYTDTQYF.

V is TRBV4-2 and J is TRBJ2-1; D is perhaps TRBD1 (5 bases). Per the germline V gene, CDR1 is LGHNA and CDR2 is YNFKEQ. The CDR3 has 16 residues. V was cut by 2 bases and J by 6 bases, with 17 bases left in between. The CDR3 nucleotides read TGTGCCAGCAGCCAAAGGGCAGGTCAGGGCGCCAATGAGCAGTTCTTC. It encodes CASSQRAGQGANEQFF.

This chain connects TRBV28 to TRBJ2-1, with D uncertain. Trimming stripped 6 bases from V and 9 bases from J, with 9 bases between. Germline V gene sequence: CDR1 MDHEN, CDR2 SYDVKM. CDR3 size: 11 residues. The DNA of the CDR3 is TGTGCCAGCAGCGATCCACCTGAGCAGTTCTTC. It is translated as CASSDPPEQFF.

The gene calls are TRBV12-3 or TRBV12-4 and TRBJ1-2, with D perhaps TRBD1 (5 bases). Trimming cost V 7 bases and J 8 bases, with 17 bases left between them. CDR3 length: 13 amino acids. CDR3 region: CASTDRAGEGYTF. DNA for the CDR3: TGTGCCAGCACCGACCGGGCGGGGGAAGGCTACACCTTC.

The chain has TRBV20-1 and TRBJ1-1; D unclear. CDR3 size: 13 residues. Trimming removed 7 bases from V and 3 bases from J, with 15 bases in between. Germline loops: CDR1 DFQATT, CDR2 SNEGSKA (reference sequence). For the CDR3, the DNA is TGCAGTGTCACACCTGAAGAGCACACTGAAGCTTTCTTT. Its protein product is CSVTPEEHTEAFF.

This rearrangement joins TRBV30 to TRBJ1-1; maybe TRBD1 (6 bases). The ends were cut back, 6 bases at V and 4 bases at J, with 12 bases in the middle. The CDR3 loop spans 12 amino acids. Germline CDR1 GTSNPN, CDR2 SVGIG (reference sequence). In DNA, the CDR3 is TGTGCCTGCCCCTCAGGGGCCACTGAAGCTTTCTTT. Amino acid sequence: CACPSGATEAFF.

The chain recombines TRBV27 with TRBJ2-1; 7 bases are a match to TRBD1. The CDR3 runs to 13 residues. V was pared by 4 bases and J by 8 bases, with 5 bases of the junction left unmatched. CDR1 is MNHEY, CDR2 SMNVEV, per germline (reference sequence). CDR3 in DNA: TGTGCCAGCAGTTCGACAGGGTGGGATGAGCAGTTCTTC. This gives the protein CASSSTGWDEQFF.

V usage is TRBV11-2 and J usage is TRBJ2-1; the match to TRBD2 covers 8 bases. The CDR3 totals 17 residues. Germline trimming cut 0 bases from V and 8 bases from J; bases unmatched to any gene: 12. CDR1 is SGHAT and CDR2 is FQNNGV in the germline V gene. CDR3 sequence reads: CASSLDRRREDNDEQFF. The DNA for the CDR3 is TGTGCCAGCAGCTTAGATCGAAGGCGGGAGGATAACGATGAGCAGTTCTTC.

The chain has TRBV3-1 and TRBJ2-3, with D unclear. With 0 bases removed from V and 5 bases from J, the gap between germline ends came to 12 bases. CDR1 LGHDT and CDR2 YNNKEL come from the germline V gene (reference sequence). The length of the CDR3 is 15 residues. CDR3 coding DNA: TGTGCCAGCAGCCAAGACGGGCTTGAGATAGATACGCAGTATTTT. It is translated as CASSQDGLEIDTQYF.

The rearrangement links TRBV25-1 to TRBJ1-2; 8 nucleotides line up with TRBD1. V lost 1 base and J lost 7; bases outside the gene matches: 11. The CDR3 runs to 16 residues. Looked up from germline, CDR1 is MGHDK and CDR2 is SYGVNS. In DNA form, the CDR3 reads TGTGCCAGCAGTGAATTTTTTCAGGGGGCTGGTGTTGGCTACACCTTC. Encoded protein: CASSEFFQGAGVGYTF.

This chain joins TRBV12-3 or TRBV12-4 and TRBJ2-3, with D perhaps TRBD2 (7 bases). V was trimmed by 5 bases and J by 6 bases, leaving 24 bases between them. The CDR3 length is 17 residues. The CDR3 protein is CASSTSEGGISGDTQYF. CDR3 nucleotides: TGTGCCAGCAGTACATCGGAGGGGGGGATTTCTGGGGATACGCAGTATTTT.

This rearrangement joins TRBV5-1 to TRBJ2-2; 8 nucleotides agree with TRBD2. The trim removed 6 bases at V and 5 bases at J, leaving 6 bases unmatched. Germline V CDR1 and CDR2: SGHRS, YFSETQ. The CDR3 is 14 residues long. CDR3: CASTPAGGTGELFF. The CDR3 bases are TGCGCCAGCACTCCGGCGGGAGGTACCGGGGAGCTGTTTTTT.